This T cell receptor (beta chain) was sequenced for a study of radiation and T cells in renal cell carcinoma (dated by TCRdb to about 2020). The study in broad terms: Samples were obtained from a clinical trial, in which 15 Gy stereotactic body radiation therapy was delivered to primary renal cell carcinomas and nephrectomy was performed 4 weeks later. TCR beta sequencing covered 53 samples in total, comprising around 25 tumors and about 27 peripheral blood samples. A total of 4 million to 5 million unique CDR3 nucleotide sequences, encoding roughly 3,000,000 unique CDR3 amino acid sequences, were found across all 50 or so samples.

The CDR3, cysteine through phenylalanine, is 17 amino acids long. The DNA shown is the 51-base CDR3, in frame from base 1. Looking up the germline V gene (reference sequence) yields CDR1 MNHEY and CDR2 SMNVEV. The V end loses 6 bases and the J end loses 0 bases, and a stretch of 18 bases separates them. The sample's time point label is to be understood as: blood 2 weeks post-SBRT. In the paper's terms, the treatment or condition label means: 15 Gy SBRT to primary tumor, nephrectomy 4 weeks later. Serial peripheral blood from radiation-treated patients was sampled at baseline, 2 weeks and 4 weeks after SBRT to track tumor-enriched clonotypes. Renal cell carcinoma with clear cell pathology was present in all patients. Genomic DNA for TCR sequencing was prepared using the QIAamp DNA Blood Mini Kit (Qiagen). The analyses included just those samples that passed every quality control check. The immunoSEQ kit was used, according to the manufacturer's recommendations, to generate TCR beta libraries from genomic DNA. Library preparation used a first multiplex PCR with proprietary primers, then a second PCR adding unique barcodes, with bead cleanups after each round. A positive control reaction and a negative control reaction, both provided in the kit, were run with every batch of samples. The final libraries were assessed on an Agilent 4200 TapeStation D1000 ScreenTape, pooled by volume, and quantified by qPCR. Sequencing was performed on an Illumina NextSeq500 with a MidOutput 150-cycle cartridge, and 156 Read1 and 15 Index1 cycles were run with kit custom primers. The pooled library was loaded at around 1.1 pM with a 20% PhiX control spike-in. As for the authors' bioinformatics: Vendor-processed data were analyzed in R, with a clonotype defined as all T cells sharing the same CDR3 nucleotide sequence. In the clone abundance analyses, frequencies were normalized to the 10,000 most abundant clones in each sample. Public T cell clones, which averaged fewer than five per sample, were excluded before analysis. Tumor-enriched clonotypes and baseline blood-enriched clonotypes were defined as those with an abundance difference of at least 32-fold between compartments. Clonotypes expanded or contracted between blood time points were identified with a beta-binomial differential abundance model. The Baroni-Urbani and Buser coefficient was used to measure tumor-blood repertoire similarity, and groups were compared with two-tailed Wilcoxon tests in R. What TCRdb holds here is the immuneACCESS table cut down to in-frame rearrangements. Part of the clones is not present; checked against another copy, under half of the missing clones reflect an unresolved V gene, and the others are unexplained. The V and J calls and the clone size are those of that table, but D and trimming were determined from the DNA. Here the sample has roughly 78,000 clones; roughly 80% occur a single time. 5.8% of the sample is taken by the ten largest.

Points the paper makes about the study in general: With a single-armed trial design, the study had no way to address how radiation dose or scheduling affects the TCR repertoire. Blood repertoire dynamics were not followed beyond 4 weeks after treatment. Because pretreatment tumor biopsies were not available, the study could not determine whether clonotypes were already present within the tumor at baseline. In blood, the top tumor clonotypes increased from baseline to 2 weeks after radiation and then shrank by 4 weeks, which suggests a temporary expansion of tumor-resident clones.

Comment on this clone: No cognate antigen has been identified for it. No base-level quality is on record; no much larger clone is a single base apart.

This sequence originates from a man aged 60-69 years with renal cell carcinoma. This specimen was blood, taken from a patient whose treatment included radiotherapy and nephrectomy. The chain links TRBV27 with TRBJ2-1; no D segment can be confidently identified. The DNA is TGTGCCAGCAGCCCCGTAGTAACGAGGAGCTCCTACAATGAGCAGTTCTTC. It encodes CASSPVVTRSSYNEQFF.